This T cell receptor beta chain was captured in a study of blood T cell repertoires in COVID-19. Study-level background: Specimens from acute and convalescent COVID-19 originated in the United States, Italy and Spain. The cDNA or gDNA used as material had been derived from T cells, B-cell-depleted T cells, or PBMCs.

Between the trimmed V and J ends, which lost 6 bases and 6 bases, there was a span of 12 bases. The CDR3 consists of 12 residues. In the original analysis: Reference gene primers were amplified, and this amplification served to estimate nucleated cell counts. Data came from immunoSEQ multiplex PCR; TCRdb stores just in-frame clones and leaves some out. V and J calls and clone size are copied from that table; D and trimming were computed from the DNA. Altogether over 150,000 clones are present, more than 75% being singletons, with the ten largest covering 8% to 9%. Recruited during active infection, patients (from Seattle) were subsequently followed longitudinally.

Specimen: peripheral blood. The clonotype was recovered from a woman aged 55-69 years with COVID-19, enrolled during active disease. J is TRBJ2-7 and V is TRBV12-3 or TRBV12-4; no reliable D call. The CDR3: CASSSSLLEQYF. The DNA for the CDR3 is TGTGCCAGCAGCTCCTCCCTTCTCGAGCAGTACTTC.